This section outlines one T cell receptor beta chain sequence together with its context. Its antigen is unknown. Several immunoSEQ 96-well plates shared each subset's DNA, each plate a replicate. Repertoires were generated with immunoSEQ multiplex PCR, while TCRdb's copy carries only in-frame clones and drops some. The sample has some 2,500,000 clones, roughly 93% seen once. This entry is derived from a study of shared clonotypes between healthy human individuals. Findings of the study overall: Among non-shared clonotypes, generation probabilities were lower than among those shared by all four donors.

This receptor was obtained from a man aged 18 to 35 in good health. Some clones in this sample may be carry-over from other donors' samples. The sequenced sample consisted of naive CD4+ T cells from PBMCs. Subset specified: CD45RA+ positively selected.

CDR3 coding DNA: TGTGCCAGCAGCGGGGGTAGCGGGACCGCGAACACCGGGGAGCTGTTTTTT. Protein: CASSGGSGTANTGELFF. This sequence joins TRBV9 and TRBJ2-2, with 8 positions matching TRBD2. The CDR3 contains 17 residues. The trim removed 3 bases at V and 0 bases at J, leaving 7 bases unmatched. CDR1 and CDR2 from the germline V gene are SGDLS and YYNGEE.